A selection of T cell receptor beta chains follows, all from one sample in a study of T cell changes during pregnancy in multiple sclerosis. Profiling relied on immunoSEQ multiplex PCR, and the TCRdb table lists in-frame clones only, not all of them. The sample records tens of thousands of clones, less than 95% being singletons. Specimen: CD4+ T cells from peripheral blood mononuclear cells, collected in the third trimester of pregnancy. These receptors all come from a female donor with multiple sclerosis, enrolled in a pregnancy study. Both conserved end residues are part of each CDR3. Each record gives: J gene, clone size, D gene, V gene, CDR3 DNA, CDR3 protein. D genes are given only for firm matches. Part of the rows lack a size; the others show once, few, many or a class for expanded clones.

>TRBJ2-6|-|-|TRBV2
TGTGCCAGCAGTGGGGGCAGGGCTGGGGCCAACGTCCTGACTTTC
CASSGGRAGANVLTF
>TRBJ2-1|-|TRBD2|TRBV18
TGTGCCAGCTCACCGACTAGCGGGAGCTCCTACAATGAGCAGTTCTTC
CASSPTSGSSYNEQFF
>TRBJ2-3|-|TRBD1|TRBV5-1
TGCGCCAGCAGCCTGGGACAGGGGAAGGGAGATACGCAGTATTTT
CASSLGQGKGDTQYF
>TRBJ2-3|-|TRBD2|TRBV18
TGTGCCAGCTCACCGGGACTAGCGGCTTTGGATACGCAGTATTTT
CASSPGLAALDTQYF
>TRBJ1-4|-|-|TRBV5-4
TGTGCCAGCAGCGCTGGGGGGACTAATGAAAAACTGTTTTTT
CASSAGGTNEKLFF
>TRBJ1-2|once|-|TRBV7-2
TGTGCCAGCAGCTTAGCGCTTGGGCAGGCCAATGGCTACACCTTC
CASSLALGQANGYTF
>TRBJ1-1|once|TRBD1|TRBV27
TGTGCCAGCAGACGGACAGGGAACACTGAAGCTTTCTTT
CASRRTGNTEAFF
>TRBJ2-3|few|TRBD2|TRBV14
TGTGCCAGCAGCCCCGGGACTAGCGGGTTGTGGGATACGCAGTATTTT
CASSPGTSGLWDTQYF
>TRBJ2-5|-|TRBD1|TRBV9
TGTGCCAGCAGCGACTACCCGACAGGGGGCCGGGAGACCCAGTACTTC
CASSDYPTGGRETQYF
>TRBJ1-5|-|TRBD1|TRBV28
TGTGCCAGCCAAATTACAGGGGGCAATCAGCCCCAGCATTTT
CASQITGGNQPQHF